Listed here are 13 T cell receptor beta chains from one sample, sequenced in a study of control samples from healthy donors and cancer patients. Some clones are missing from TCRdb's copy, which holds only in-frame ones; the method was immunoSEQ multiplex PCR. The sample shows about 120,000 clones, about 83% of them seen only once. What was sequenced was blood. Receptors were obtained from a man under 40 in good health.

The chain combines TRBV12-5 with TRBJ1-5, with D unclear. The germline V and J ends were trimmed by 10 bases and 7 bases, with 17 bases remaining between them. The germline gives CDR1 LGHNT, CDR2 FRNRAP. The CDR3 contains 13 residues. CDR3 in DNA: TGTGCTACAAGGGAGAGGACCGACCAGCCCCAGCATTTT. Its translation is CATRERTDQPQHF.

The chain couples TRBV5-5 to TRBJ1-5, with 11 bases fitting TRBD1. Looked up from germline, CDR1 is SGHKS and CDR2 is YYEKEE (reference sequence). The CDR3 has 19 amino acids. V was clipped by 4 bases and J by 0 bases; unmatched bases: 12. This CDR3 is CASSPKGDRGSYSNQPQHF. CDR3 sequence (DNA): TGTGCCAGCAGCCCTAAGGGGGACAGGGGGTCCTATAGCAATCAGCCCCAGCATTTT.

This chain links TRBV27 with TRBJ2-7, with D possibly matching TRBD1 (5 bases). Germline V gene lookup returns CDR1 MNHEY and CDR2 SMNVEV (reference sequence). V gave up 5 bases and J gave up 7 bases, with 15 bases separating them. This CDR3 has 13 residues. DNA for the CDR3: TGTGCCAGCAGTAGGGGTGTAGGTGGGGAGCAGTACTTC. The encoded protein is CASSRGVGGEQYF.

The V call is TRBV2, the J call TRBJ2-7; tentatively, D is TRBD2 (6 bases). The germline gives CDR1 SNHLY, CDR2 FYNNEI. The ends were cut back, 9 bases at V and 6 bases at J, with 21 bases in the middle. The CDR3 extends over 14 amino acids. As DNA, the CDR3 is TGTGCCAGAGCTAACCCCGAGGAGGGCGGCGAGCAGTACGTC. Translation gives CARANPEEGGEQYV.

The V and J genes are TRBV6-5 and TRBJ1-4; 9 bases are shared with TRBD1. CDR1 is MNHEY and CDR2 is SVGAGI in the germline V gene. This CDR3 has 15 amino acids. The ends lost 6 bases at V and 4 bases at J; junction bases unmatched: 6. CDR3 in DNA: TGTGCCAGCAGATCCGGGACAGGGAATAATGAAAAACTGTTTTTT. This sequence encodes CASRSGTGNNEKLFF.

CDR3 region: CASSSTGGVGTEAFF. As DNA, the CDR3 is TGTGCCAGCAGTTCGACAGGGGGAGTGGGCACTGAAGCTTTCTTT. The rearrangement joins TRBV6-5 to TRBJ1-1; 9 nucleotides align to TRBD1. Germline values: CDR1 MNHEY, CDR2 SVGAGI. The CDR3 is 15 amino acids. The J segment lost 4 bases and the V segment lost 4 bases, leaving 7 bases of the junction unmatched.

CDR3 residues: CTREGGPHYYNEQFF. The CDR3 nucleotides read TGCACCCGAGAGGGGGGCCCCCACTACTACAATGAGCAGTTCTTC. The chain recombines TRBV1 with TRBJ2-1. TRBV1 is a recognized pseudogene. The CDR3 loop spans 15 amino acids.

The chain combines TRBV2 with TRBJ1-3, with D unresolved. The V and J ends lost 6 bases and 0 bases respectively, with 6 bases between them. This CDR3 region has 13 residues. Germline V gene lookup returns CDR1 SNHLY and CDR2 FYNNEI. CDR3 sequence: CASRLDSGNTIYF. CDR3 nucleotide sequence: TGTGCCAGCAGGCTGGACTCTGGAAACACCATATATTTT. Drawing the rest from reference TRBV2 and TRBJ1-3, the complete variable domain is EPEVTQTPSHQVTQMGQEVILRCVPISNHLYFYWYRQILGQKVEFLVSFYNNEISEKSEIFDDQFSVERPDGSNFTLKIRSTKLEDSAMYFCASRLDSGNTIYFGEGSWLTVV.

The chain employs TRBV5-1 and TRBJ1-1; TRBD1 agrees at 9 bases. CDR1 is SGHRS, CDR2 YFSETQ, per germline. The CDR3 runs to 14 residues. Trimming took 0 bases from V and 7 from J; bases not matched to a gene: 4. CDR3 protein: CASSLAQGANEAFF. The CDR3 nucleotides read TGCGCCAGCAGCTTGGCACAGGGGGCGAATGAAGCTTTCTTT.

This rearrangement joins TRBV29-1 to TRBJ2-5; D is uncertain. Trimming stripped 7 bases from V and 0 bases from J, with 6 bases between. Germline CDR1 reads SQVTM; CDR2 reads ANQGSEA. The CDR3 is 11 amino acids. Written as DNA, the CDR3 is TGCAGCGACCGGAACCAAGAGACCCAGTACTTC. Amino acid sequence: CSDRNQETQYF.

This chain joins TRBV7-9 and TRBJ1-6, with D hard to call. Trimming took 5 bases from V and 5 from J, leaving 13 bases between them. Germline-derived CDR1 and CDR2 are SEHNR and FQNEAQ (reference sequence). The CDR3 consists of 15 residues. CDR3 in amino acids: CASSPRQVDNSPLHF. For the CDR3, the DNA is TGTGCCAGCAGCCCCCGTCAAGTCGATAATTCACCCCTCCACTTT.

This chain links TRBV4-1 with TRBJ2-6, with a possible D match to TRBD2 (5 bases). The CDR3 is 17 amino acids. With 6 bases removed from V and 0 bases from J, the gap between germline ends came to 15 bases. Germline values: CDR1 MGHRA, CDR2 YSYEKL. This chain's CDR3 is CASSPSAVSSGANVLTF. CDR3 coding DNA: TGCGCCAGCAGTCCCTCAGCGGTGTCCTCTGGGGCCAACGTCCTGACTTTC.

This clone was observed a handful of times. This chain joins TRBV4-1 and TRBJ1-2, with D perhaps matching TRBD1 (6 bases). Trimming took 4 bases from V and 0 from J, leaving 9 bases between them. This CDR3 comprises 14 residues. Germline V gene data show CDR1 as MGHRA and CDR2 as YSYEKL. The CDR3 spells CASSPDRSNYGYTF. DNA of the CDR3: TGCGCCAGCAGCCCTGACAGGTCTAACTATGGCTACACCTTC.